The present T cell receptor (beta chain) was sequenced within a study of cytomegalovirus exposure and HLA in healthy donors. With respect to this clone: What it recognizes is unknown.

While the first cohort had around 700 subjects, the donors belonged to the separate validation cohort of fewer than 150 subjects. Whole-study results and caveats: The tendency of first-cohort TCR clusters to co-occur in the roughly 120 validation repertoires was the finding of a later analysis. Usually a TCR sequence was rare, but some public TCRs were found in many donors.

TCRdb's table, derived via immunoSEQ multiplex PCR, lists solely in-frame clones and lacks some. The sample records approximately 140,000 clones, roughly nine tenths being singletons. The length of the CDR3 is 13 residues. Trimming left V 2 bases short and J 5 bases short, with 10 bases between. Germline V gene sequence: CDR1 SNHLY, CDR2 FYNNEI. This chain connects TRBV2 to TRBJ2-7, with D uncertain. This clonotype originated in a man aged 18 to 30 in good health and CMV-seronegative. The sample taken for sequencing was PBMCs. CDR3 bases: TGTGCCAGCAGTGAAAGGCCAGAGGACGAGCAGTACTTC. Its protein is CASSERPEDEQYF.